This T cell receptor beta chain is from a study of PD-L1 blockade in urothelial cancer. Generated by immunoSEQ multiplex PCR, the TCRdb table keeps only in-frame clones and is missing some. The profile shows tens of thousands of clones, approximately 77% of them singletons. V lost 2 bases, J lost 9 bases, and 15 bases lay in between. The CDR3 consists of 14 residues. Germline CDR1 and CDR2: SGHNT and YYREEE (reference sequence). Time point noted: pretreatment peripheral blood. The chain recombines TRBV5-4 with TRBJ2-1, with a tentative D call TRBD2 (7 bases). The sequence derives from a man between 65 and 85 years old with urothelial cancer. Specimen: PBMCs, collected around atezolizumab (anti-PD-L1) treatment. This CDR3 is CASSLPRGAGEQFF. CDR3 sequence (DNA): TGTGCCAGCAGCTTACCCCGGGGGGCCGGTGAGCAGTTCTTC. Full variable domain (missing parts from reference TRBV5-4 and TRBJ2-1): ETGVTQSPTHLIKTRGQQVTLRCSSQSGHNTVSWYQQALGQGPQFIFQYYREEENGRGNFPPRFSGLQFPNYSSELNVNALELDDSALYLCASSLPRGAGEQFFGPGTRLTVL.